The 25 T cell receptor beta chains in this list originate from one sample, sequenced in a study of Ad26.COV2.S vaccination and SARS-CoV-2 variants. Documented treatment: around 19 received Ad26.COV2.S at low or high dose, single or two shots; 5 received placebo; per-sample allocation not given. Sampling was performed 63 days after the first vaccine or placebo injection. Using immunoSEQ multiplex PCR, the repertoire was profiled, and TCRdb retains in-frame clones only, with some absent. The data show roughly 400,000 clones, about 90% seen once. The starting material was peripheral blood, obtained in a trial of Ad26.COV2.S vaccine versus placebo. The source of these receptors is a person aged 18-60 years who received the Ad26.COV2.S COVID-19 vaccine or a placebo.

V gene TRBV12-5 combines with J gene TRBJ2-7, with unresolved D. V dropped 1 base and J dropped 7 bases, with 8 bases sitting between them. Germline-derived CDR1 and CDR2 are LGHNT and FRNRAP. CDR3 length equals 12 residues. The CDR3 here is CASGLDVGEQYF. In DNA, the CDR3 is TGTGCTAGTGGTTTGGACGTTGGGGAGCAGTACTTC.

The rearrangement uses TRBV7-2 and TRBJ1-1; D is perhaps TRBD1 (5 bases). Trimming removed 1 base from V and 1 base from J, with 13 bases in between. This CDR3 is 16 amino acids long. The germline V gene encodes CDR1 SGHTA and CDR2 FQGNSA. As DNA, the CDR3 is TGTGCCAGCAGCTTAGGGGTCGGGGCAGGGAACACTGAAGCTTTCTTT. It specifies CASSLGVGAGNTEAFF. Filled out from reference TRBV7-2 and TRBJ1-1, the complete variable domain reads GAGVSQSPSNKVTEKGKDVELRCDPISGHTALYWYRQSLGQGLEFLIYFQGNSAPDKSGLPSDRFSAERTGGSVSTLTIQRTQQEDSAVYLCASSLGVGAGNTEAFFGQGTRLTVV.

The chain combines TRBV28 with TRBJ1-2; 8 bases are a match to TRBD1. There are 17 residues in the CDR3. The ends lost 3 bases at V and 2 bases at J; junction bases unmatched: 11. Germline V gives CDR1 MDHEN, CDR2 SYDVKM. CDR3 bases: TGTGCCAGCAGTTTCTCTCGGACAGGGATCACGAACTATGGCTACACCTTC. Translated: CASSFSRTGITNYGYTF.

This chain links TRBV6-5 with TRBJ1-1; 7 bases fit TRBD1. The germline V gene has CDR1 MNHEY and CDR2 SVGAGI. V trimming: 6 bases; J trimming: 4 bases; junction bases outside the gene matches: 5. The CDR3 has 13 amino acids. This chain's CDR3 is CASRSTGRTEAFF. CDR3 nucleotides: TGTGCCAGCAGATCGACAGGGCGCACTGAAGCTTTCTTT.

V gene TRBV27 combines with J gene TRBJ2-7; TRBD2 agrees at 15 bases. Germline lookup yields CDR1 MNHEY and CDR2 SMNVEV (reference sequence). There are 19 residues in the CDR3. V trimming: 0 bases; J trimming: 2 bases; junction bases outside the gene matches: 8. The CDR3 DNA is TGTGCCAGCAGTTTATCCGGACTAGCGGGAGGGACGATACCCTACGAGCAGTACTTC. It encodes CASSLSGLAGGTIPYEQYF.

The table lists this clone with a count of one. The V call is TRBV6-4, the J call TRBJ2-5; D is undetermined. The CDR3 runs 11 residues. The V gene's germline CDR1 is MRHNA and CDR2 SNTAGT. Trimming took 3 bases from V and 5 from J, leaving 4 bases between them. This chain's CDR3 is CASSEGETQYF. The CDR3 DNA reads TGTGCCAGCAGTGAGGGGGAGACCCAGTACTTC.

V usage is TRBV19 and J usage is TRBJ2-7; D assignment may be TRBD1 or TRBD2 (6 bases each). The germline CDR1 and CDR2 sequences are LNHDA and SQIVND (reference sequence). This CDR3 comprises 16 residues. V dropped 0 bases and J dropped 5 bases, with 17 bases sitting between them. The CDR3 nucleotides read TGTGCCAGTAGTATAGATGGGGGGCTCAAAGTGGACGAGCAGTACTTC. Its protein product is CASSIDGGLKVDEQYF.

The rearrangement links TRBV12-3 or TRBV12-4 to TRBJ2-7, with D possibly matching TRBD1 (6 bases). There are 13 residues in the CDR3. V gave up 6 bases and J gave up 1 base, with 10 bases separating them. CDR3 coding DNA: TGTGCCAGCAGCGTTAGGGGGTCCTACGAGCAGTACTTC. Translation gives CASSVRGSYEQYF.

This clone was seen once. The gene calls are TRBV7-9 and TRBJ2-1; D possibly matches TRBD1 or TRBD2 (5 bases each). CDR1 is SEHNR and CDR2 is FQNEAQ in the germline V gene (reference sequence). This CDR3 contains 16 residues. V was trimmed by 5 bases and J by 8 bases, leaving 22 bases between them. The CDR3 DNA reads TGTGCCAGCAGCCCAGGATCCGGGACGTCCAGGGATGAGCAGTTCTTC. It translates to CASSPGSGTSRDEQFF.

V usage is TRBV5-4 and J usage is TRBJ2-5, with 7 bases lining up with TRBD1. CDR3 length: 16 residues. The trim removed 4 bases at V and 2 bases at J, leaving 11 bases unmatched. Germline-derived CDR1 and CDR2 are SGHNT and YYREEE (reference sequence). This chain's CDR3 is CASSPQVRDRQETQYF. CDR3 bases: TGTGCCAGCAGCCCCCAAGTCCGGGACAGACAAGAGACCCAGTACTTC.

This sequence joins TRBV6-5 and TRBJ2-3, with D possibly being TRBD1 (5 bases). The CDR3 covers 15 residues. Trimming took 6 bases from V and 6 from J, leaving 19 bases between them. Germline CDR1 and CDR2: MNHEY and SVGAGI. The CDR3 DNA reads TGTGCCAGCAGACCCACAGGCGCTTCGGTGGATACGCAGTATTTT. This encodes CASRPTGASVDTQYF.

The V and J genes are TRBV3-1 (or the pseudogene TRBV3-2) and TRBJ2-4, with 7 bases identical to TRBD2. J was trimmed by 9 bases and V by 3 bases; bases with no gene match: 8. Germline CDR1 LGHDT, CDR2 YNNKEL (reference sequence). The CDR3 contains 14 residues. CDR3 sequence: CASSHGLVGGIQYF. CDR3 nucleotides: TGTGCCAGCAGCCACGGACTAGTTGGTGGCATTCAGTACTTC.

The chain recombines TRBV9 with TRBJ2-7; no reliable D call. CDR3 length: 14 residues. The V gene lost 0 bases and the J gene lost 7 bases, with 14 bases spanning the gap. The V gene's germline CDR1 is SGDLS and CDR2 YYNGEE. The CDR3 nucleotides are TGTGCCAGCAGCGTAGAACCCCACTCTGGTGAGCAGTACTTC. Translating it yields CASSVEPHSGEQYF.

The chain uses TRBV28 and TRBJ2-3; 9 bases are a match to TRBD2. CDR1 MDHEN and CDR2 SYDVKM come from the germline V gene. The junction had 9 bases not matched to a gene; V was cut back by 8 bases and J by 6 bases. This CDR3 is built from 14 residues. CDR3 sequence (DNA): TGTGCCAGCCTTAGCGGGAGTTGGACGGATACGCAGTATTTT. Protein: CASLSGSWTDTQYF.

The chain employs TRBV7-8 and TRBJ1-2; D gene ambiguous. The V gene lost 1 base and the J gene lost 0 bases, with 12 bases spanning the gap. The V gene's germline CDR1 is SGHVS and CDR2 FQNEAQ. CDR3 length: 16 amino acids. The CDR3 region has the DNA TGTGCCAGCAGCTTAGAGCCCGCCGAAGCTAACTATGGCTACACCTTC. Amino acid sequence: CASSLEPAEANYGYTF. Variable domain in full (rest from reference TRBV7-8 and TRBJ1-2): GAGVSQSPRYKVAKRGQDVALRCDPISGHVSLFWYQQALGQGPEFLTYFQNEAQLDKSGLPSDRFFAERPEGSVSTLKIQRTQQEDSAVYLCASSLEPAEANYGYTFGSGTRLTVV.

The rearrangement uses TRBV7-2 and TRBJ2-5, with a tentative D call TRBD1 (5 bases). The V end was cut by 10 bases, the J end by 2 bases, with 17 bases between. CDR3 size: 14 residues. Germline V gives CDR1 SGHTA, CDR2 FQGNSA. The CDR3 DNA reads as TGTGCCACCTCAAAGACAGCCCTTCAAGAGACCCAGTACTTC. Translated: CATSKTALQETQYF.

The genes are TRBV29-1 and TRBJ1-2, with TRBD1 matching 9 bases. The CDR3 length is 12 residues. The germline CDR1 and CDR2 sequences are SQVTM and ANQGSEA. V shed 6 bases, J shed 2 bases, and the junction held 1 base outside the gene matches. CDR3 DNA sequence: TGCAGCGTACAGGGGGCGAACTATGGCTACACCTTC. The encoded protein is CSVQGANYGYTF.

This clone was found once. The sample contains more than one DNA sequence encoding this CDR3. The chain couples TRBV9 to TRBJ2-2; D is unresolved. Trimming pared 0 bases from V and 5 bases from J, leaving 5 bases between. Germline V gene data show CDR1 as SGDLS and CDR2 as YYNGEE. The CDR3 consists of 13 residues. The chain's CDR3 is CASSVDGTGELFF. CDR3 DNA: TGTGCCAGCAGCGTAGATGGGACCGGGGAGCTGTTTTTT.

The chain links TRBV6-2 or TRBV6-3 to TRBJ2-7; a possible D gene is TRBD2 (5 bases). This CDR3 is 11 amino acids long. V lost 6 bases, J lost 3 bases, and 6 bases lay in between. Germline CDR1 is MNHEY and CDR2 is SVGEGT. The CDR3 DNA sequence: TGTGCCAGCAGCCGGGACTACGAGCAGTACTTC. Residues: CASSRDYEQYF.

CDR3: CASSQEGGRGETQYF. The DNA of the CDR3 is TGCGCCAGCAGCCAAGAAGGCGGGAGAGGAGAGACCCAGTACTTC. The chain employs TRBV4-1 and TRBJ2-5; 7 bases align to TRBD2. CDR1 is MGHRA, CDR2 YSYEKL, per germline. V was pared by 0 bases and J by 4 bases, with 5 bases of the junction left unmatched. The CDR3 is 15 amino acids.

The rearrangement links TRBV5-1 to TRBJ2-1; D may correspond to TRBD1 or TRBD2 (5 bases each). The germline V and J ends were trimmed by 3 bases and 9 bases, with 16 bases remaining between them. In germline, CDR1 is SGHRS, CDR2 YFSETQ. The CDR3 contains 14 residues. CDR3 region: CASSSGPSGGEQFF. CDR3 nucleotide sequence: TGCGCCAGCAGCTCCGGGCCCAGTGGGGGTGAGCAGTTCTTC.

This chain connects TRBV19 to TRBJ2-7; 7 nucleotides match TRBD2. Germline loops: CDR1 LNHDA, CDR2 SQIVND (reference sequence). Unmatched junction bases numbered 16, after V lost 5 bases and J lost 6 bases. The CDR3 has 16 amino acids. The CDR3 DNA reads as TGTGCCAGTAGTCCGCCGTGGGGGAGGGCCCTAAGCGAGCAGTACTTC. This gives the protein CASSPPWGRALSEQYF.

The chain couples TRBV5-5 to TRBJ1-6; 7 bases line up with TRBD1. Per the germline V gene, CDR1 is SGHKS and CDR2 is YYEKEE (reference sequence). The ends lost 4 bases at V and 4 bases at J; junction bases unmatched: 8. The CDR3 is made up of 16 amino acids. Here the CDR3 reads CASSLYLGQYNSPLHF. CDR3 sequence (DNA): TGTGCCAGCAGCCTCTACCTGGGACAGTATAATTCACCCCTCCACTTT.

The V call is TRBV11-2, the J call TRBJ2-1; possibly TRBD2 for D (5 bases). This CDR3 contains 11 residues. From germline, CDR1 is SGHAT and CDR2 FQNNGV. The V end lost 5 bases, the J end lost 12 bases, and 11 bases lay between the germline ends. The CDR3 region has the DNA TGTGCCAGCAGCCCTACCGGAGGGCAGTTCTTC. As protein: CASSPTGGQFF.

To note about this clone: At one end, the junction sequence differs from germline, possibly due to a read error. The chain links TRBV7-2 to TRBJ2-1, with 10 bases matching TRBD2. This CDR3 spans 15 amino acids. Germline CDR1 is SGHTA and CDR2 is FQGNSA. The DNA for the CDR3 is TGTGCCAGCAGCCTAGCGGGAGTGTCCTACAATGAGCAGTTCTTC. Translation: CASSLAGVSYNEQFF.